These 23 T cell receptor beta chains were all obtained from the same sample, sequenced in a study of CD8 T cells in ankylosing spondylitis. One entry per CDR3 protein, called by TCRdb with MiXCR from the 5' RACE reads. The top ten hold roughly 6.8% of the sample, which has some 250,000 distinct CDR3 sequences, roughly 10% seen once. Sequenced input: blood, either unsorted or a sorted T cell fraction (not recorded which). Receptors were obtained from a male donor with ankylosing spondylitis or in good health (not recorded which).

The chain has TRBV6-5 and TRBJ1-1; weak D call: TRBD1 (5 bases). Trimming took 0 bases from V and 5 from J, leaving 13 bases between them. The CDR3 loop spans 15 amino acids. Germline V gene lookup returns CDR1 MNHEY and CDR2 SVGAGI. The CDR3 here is CASSYSAGLGTEAFF. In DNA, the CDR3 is TGTGCCAGCAGTTACTCCGCAGGGTTGGGGACTGAAGCTTTCTTT.

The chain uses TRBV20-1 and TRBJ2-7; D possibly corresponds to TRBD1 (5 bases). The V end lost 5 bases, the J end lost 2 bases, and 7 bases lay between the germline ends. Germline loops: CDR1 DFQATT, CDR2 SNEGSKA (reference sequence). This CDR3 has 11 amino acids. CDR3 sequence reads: CSAADTYEQYF. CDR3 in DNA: TGCAGTGCTGCGGACACCTACGAGCAGTACTTC.

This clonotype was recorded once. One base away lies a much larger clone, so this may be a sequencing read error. This CDR3 is CSTSGGAYNEQFF. The CDR3 DNA sequence: TGCAGTACTAGCGGGGGAGCCTACAATGAGCAGTTCTTC. V gene TRBV20-1 combines with J gene TRBJ2-1; 11 bases line up with TRBD2. The CDR3 is made up of 13 amino acids. Germline CDR1 is DFQATT and CDR2 is SNEGSKA (reference sequence).

The CDR3 loop is CASSKGGFKRGNDTEAFF. As DNA, the CDR3 is TGTGCCAGCAGCAAAGGGGGTTTTAAACGGGGTAATGACACTGAAGCTTTCTTT. V is TRBV21-1 and J is TRBJ1-1. TRBV21-1 is termed a pseudogene. The CDR3 consists of 18 residues.

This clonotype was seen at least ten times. The CDR3 coding sequence is TGCGCCAGCACCTCTAGCGGGAGTTCTTACGAGCAGTTCTTC. Protein product: CASTSSGSSYEQFF. This rearrangement joins TRBV5-1 to TRBJ2-1; the match to TRBD2 covers 10 bases. V trimming: 6 bases; J trimming: 10 bases; junction bases outside the gene matches: 10. Germline V gives CDR1 SGHRS, CDR2 YFSETQ. The CDR3 contains 14 residues.

The CDR3 sequence: CASSLRTSGSRNEQFF. DNA of the CDR3: TGTGCCAGCAGCCTAAGGACTAGCGGGAGCAGAAATGAGCAGTTCTTC. The J gene is TRBJ2-1, the V gene TRBV7-2; the match to TRBD2 covers 13 bases. CDR3 length: 16 residues. V trimming: 5 bases; J trimming: 7 bases; junction bases outside the gene matches: 8. Germline CDR1 SGHTA, CDR2 FQGNSA. Full variable domain (outside the CDR3, taken from reference TRBV7-2 and TRBJ2-1): GAGVSQSPSNKVTEKGKDVELRCDPISGHTALYWYRQSLGQGLEFLIYFQGNSAPDKSGLPSDRFSAERTGGSVSTLTIQRTQQEDSAVYLCASSLRTSGSRNEQFFGPGTRLTVL.

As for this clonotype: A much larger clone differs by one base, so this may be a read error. In DNA, the CDR3 is TGTGCCACCAGTGTGAATAGCGTAGTGAGGGGCACAGATACGCAGTATTTT. Translating gives CATSVNSVVRGTDTQYF. The rearrangement links TRBV25-1 to TRBJ2-3; weak D call: TRBD2 (5 bases). The CDR3 covers 17 residues. Germline V gene sequence: CDR1 MGHDK, CDR2 SYGVNS.

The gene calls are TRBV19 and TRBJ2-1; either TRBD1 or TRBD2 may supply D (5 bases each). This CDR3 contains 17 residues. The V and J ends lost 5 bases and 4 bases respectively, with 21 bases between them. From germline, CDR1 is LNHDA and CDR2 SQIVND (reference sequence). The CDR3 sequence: CASSARILGGPYNEQFF. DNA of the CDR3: TGTGCCAGTAGTGCACGAATTCTTGGGGGACCGTACAATGAGCAGTTCTTC.

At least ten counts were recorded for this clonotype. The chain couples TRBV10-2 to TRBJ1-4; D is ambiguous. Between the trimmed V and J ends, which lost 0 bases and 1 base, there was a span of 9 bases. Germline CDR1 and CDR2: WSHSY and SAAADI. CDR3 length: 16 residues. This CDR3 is CASSESTVGTNEKLFF. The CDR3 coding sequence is TGCGCCAGCAGTGAGTCTACAGTGGGAACTAATGAAAAACTGTTTTTT.

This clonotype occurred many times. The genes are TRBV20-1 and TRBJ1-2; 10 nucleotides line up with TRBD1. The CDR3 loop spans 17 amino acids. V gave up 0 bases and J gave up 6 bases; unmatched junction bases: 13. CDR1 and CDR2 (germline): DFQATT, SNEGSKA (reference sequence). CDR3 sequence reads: CSARETRDRGVFDGYTF. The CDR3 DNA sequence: TGCAGTGCTAGAGAGACGCGGGACAGGGGCGTTTTTGATGGCTACACCTTC.

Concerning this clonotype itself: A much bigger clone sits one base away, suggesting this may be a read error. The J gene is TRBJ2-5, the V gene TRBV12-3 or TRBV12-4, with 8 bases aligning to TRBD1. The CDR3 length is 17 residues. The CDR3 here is CASSFRQGLGRQETEYF. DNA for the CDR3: TGTGCCAGCAGTTTTCGACAGGGGTTGGGGCGCCAAGAGACCGAGTACTTC.

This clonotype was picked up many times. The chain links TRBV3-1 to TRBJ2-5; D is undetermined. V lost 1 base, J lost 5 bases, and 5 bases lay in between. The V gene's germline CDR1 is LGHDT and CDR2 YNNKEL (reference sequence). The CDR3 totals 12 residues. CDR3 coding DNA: TGTGCCAGCAGCCAAGTCGGTGAGACCCAGTACTTC. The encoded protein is CASSQVGETQYF.

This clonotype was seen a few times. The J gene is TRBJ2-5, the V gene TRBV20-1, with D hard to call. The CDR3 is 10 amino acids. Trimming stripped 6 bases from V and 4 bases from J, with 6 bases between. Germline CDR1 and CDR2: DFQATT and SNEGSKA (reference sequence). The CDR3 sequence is CSAERETQYF. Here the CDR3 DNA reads TGCAGTGCGGAGAGAGAGACCCAGTACTTC.

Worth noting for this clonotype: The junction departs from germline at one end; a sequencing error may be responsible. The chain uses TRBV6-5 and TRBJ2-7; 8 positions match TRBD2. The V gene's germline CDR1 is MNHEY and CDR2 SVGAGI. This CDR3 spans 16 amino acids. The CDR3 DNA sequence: TGTGCCAGCAGTTACTCGGAACTAGCGGAGACCTACGAGCAGTCCTTC. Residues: CASSYSELAETYEQSF.

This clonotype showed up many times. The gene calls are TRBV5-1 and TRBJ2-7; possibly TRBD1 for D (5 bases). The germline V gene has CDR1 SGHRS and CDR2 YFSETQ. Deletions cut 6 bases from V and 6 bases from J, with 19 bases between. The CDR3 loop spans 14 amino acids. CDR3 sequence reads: CASTFLPDIREQYF. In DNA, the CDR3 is TGCGCCAGCACTTTCCTACCGGACATCCGCGAGCAGTACTTC. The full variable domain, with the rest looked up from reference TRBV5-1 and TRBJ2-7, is KAGVTQTPRYLIKTRGQQVTLSCSPISGHRSVSWYQQTPGQGLQFLFEYFSETQRNKGNFPGRFSGRQFSNSRSEMNVSTLELGDSALYLCASTFLPDIREQYFGPGTRLTVT.

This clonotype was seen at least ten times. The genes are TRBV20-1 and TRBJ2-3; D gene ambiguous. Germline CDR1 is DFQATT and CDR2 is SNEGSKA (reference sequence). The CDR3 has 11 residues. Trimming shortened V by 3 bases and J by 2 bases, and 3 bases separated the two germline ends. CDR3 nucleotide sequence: TGCAGTGCTAGCGCCACAGATACGCAGTATTTT. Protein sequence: CSASATDTQYF.

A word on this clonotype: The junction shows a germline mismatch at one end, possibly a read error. The CDR3 DNA sequence: TGTTCCAGCAGCTTATTAGGGGACTACGAGCAGTACTTC. Amino acid sequence: CSSSLLGDYEQYF. The rearrangement uses TRBV7-9 and TRBJ2-7, with a weak D call TRBD1 (5 bases). This CDR3 is built from 13 residues. Germline V CDR1 and CDR2: SEHNR, FQNEAQ (reference sequence).

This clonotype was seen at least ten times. The CDR3 spells CASSLERITTEAFF. The CDR3 DNA follows: TGCGCCAGCAGCTTGGAGCGGATTACCACTGAAGCTTTCTTT. V usage is TRBV5-1 and J usage is TRBJ1-1; D not certain. Germline lookup yields CDR1 SGHRS and CDR2 YFSETQ. This CDR3 spans 14 amino acids. V was pared by 0 bases and J by 4 bases, with 10 bases between.

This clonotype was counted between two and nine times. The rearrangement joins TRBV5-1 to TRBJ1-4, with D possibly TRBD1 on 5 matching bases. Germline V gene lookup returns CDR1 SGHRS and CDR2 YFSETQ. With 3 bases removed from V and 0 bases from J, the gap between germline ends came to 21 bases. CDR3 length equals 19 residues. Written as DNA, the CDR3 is TGCGCCAGCAGCTCTCTCCCGCCGGGGCTACAGACAACTAATGAAAAACTGTTTTTT. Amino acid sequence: CASSSLPPGLQTTNEKLFF.

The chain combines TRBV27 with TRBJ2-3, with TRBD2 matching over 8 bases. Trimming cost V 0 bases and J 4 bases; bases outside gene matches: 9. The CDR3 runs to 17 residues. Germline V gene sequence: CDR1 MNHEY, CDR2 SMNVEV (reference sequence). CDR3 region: CASSLSAGLAFADTQYF. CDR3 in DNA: TGTGCCAGCAGTTTATCGGCCGGACTAGCTTTCGCAGATACGCAGTATTTT.

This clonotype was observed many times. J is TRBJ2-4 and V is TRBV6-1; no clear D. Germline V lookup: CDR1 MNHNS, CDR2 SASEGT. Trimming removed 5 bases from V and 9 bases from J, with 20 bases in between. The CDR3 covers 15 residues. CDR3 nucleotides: TGTGCCAGCAGTAAGCGCTCAGCCCCCGTGGGCATTCAGTACTTC. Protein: CASSKRSAPVGIQYF.

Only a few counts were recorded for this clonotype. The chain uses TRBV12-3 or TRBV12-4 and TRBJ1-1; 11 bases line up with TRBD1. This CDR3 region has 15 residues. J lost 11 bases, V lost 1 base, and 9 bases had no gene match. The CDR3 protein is CASSLVGTGGGGAFF. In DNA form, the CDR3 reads TGTGCCAGCAGTTTAGTGGGGACAGGGGGTGGTGGGGCTTTCTTT.

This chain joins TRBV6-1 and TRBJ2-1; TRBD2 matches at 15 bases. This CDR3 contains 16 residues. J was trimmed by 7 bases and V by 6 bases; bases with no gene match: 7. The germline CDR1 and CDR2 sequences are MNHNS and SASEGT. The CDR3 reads CASRPGLAGGHNEQFF. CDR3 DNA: TGTGCCAGCAGGCCCGGACTAGCGGGGGGGCATAATGAGCAGTTCTTC.